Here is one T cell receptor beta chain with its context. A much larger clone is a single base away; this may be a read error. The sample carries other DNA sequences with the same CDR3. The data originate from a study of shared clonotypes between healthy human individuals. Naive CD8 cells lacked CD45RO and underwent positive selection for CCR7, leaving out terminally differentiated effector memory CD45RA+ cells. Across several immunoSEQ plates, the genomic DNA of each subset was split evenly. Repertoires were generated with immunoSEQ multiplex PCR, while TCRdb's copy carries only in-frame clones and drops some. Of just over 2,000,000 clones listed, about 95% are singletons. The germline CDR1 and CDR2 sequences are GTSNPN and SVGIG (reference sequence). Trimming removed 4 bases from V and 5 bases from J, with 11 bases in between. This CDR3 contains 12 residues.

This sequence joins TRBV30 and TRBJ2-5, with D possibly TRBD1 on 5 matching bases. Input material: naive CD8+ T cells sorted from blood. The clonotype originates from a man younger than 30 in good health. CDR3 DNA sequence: TGTGCCTGGACCAGGGTTGGGGAGACCCAGTACTTC. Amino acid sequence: CAWTRVGETQYF. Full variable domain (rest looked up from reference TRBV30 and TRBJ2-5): SQTIHQWPATLVQPVGSPLSLECTVEGTSNPNLYWYRQAAGRGLQLLFYSVGIGQISSEVPQNLSASRPQDRQFILSSKKLLLSDSGFYLCAWTRVGETQYFGPGTRLLVL.